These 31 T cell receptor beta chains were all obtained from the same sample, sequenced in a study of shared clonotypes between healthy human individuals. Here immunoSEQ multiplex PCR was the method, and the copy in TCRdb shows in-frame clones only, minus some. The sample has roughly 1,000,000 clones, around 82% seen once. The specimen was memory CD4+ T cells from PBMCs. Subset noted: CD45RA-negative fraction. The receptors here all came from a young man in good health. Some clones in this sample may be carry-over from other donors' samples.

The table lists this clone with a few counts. CDR3 loop: CAISEDRGNTEAFF. The CDR3 DNA reads as TGTGCCATCAGTGAGGACAGGGGTAACACTGAAGCTTTCTTT. The genes are TRBV10-3 and TRBJ1-1, with TRBD1 matching 8 bases. CDR1 is ENHRY, CDR2 SYGVKD, per germline. CDR3 length: 14 residues. J gave up 2 bases and V 2 bases, and 1 base lay outside the gene matches.

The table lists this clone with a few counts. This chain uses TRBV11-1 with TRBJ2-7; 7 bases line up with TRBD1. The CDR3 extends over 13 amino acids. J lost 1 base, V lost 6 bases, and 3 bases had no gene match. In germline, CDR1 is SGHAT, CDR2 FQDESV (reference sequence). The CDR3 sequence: CASSDRDSYEQYF. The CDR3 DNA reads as TGTGCCAGCAGTGACAGGGATTCCTACGAGCAGTACTTC.

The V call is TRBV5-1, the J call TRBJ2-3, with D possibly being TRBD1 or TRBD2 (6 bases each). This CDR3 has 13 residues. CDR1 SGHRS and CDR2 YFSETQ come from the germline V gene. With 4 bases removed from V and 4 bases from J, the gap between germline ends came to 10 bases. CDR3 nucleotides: TGCGCCAGCAGCACTAGGGGGGCAGATACGCAGTATTTT. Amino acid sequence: CASSTRGADTQYF.

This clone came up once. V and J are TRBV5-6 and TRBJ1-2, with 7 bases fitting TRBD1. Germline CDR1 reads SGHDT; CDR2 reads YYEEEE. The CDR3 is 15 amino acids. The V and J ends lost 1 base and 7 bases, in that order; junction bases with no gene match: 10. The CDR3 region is CASSLRDSWGAGYTF. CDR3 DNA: TGTGCCAGCAGCTTGAGGGACAGCTGGGGGGCTGGCTACACCTTC. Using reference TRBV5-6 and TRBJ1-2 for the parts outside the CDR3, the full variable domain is DAGVTQSPTHLIKTRGQQVTLRCSPKSGHDTVSWYQQALGQGPQFIFQYYEEEERQRGNFPDRFSGHQFPNYSSELNVNALLLGDSALYLCASSLRDSWGAGYTFGSGTRLTVV.

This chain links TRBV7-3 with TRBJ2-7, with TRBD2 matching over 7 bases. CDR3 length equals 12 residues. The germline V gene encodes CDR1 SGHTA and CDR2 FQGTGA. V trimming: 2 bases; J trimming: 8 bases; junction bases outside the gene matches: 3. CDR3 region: CASSLGLGQQYF. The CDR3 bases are TGTGCCAGCAGCTTAGGACTAGGTCAGCAGTACTTC.

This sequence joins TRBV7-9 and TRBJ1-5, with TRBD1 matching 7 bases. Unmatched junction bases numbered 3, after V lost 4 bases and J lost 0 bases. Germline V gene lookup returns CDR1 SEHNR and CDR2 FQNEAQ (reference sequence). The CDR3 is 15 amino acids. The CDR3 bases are TGTGCCAGCAGCTCAGGGGGGTCTAGCAATCAGCCCCAGCATTTT. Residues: CASSSGGSSNQPQHF.

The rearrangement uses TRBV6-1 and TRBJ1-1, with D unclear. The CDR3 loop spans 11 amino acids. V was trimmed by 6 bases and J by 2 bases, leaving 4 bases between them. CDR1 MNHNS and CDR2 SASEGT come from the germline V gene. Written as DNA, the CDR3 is TGTGCCAGCAGACGAAACACTGAAGCTTTCTTT. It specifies CASRRNTEAFF.

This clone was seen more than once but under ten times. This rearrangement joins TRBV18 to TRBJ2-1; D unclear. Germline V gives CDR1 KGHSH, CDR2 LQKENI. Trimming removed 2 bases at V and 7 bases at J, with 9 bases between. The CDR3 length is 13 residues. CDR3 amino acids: CASSPEISNEQFF. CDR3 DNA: TGTGCCAGCTCACCAGAGATATCAAATGAGCAGTTCTTC.

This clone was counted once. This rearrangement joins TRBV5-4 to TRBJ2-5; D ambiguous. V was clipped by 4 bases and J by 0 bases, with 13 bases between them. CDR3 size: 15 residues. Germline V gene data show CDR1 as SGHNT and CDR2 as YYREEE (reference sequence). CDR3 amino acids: CASSTTQRYQETQYF. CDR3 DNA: TGTGCCAGCAGCACCACCCAAAGGTACCAAGAGACCCAGTACTTC.

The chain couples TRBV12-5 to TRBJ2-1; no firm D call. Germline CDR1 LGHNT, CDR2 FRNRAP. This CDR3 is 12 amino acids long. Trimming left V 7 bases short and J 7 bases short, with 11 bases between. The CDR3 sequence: CASAPEWNEQFF. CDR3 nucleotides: TGTGCTAGTGCCCCGGAATGGAATGAGCAGTTCTTC.

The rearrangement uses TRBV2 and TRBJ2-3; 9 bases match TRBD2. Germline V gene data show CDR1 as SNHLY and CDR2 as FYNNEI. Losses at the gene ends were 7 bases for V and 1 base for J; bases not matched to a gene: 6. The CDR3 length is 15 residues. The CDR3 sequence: CASIAGGPGTDTQYF. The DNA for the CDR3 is TGTGCCAGCATCGCGGGAGGGCCCGGCACAGATACGCAGTATTTT.

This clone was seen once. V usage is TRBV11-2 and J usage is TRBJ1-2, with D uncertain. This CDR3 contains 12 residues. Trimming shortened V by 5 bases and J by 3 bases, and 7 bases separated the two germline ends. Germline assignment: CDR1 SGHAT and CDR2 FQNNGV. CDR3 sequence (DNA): TGTGCCAGCAGCCCTTGGGACTATGGCTACACCTTC. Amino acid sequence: CASSPWDYGYTF.

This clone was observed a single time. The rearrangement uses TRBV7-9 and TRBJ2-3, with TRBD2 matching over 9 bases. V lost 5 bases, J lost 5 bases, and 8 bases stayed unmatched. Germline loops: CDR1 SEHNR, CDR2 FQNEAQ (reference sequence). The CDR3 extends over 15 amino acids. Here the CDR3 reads CASSPQAGGGDTQYF. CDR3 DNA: TGTGCCAGCAGCCCCCAGGCGGGAGGGGGAGATACGCAGTATTTT.

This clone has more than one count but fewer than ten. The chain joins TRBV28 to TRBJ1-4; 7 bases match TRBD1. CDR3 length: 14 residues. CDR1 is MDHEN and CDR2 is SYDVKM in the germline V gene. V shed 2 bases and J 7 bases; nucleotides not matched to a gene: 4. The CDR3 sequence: CASSLQGVSEKLFF. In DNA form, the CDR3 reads TGTGCCAGCAGTTTACAGGGGGTCAGTGAAAAACTGTTTTTT. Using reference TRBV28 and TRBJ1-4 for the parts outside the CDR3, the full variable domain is DVKVTQSSRYLVKRTGEKVFLECVQDMDHENMFWYRQDPGLGLRLIYFSYDVKMKEKGDIPEGYSVSREKKERFSLILESASTNQTSMYLCASSLQGVSEKLFFGSGTQLSVL.

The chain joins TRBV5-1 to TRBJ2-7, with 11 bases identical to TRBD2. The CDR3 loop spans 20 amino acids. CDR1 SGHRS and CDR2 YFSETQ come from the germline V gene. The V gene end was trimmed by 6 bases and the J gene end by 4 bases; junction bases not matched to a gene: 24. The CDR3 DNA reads TGCGCCAGCATGGGACAGGGTACTAGCGGGAGACTTCAATGGTGGTACGAGCAGTACTTC. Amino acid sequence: CASMGQGTSGRLQWWYEQYF.

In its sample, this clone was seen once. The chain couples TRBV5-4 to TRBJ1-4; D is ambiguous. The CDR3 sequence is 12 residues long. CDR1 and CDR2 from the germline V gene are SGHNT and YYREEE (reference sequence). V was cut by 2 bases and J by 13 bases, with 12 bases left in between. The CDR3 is CASSFALEGLFF. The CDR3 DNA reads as TGTGCCAGCAGCTTCGCGCTCGAGGGACTGTTTTTT.

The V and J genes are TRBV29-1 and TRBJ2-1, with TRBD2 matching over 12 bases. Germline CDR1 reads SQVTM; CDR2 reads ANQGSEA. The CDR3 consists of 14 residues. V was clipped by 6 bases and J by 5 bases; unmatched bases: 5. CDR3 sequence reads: CSVATSGSHNEQFF. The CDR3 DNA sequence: TGCAGCGTGGCGACTAGCGGGAGTCACAATGAGCAGTTCTTC.

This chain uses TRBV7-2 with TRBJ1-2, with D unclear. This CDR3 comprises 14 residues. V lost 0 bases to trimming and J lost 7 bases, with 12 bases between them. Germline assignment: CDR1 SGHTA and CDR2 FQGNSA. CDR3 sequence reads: CASSLAWVESGYTF. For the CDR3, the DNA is TGTGCCAGCAGCTTAGCTTGGGTTGAGAGTGGCTACACCTTC.

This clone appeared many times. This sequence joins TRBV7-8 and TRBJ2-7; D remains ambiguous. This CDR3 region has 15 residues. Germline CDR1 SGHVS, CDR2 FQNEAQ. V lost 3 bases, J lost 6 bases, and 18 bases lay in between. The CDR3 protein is CASSLGSRSSGEQYF. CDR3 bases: TGTGCCAGCAGCTTGGGGTCGAGGTCCTCCGGCGAGCAGTACTTC.

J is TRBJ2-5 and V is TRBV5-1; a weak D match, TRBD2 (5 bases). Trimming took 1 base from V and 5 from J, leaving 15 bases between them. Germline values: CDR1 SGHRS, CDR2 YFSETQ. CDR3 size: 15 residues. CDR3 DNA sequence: TGCGCCAGCAGCTTGTTCGAGGGAGACGGCGAGACCCAGTACTTC. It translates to CASSLFEGDGETQYF.

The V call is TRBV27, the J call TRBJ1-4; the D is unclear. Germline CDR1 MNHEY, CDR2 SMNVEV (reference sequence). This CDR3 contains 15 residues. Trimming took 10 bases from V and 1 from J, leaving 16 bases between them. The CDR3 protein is CATRRKVGTNEKLFF. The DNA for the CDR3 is TGTGCCACTCGAAGGAAGGTGGGAACTAATGAAAAACTGTTTTTT.

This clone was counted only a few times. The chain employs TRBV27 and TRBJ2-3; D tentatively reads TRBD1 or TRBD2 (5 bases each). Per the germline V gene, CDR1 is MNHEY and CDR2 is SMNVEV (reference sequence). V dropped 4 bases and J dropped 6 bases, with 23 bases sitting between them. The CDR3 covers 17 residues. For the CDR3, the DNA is TGTGCCAGCAGTTCCCGGTTCTGGGGGACCCTGGGGGATACGCAGTATTTT. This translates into CASSSRFWGTLGDTQYF.

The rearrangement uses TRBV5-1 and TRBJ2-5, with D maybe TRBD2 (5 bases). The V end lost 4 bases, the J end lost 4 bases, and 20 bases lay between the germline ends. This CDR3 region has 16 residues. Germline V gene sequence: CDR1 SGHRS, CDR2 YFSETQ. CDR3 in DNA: TGCGCCAGCAGCCCGAGTGGTAGCGCAGTCCCAGAGACCCAGTACTTC. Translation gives CASSPSGSAVPETQYF.

CDR3 residues: CASSYGRDAYEQYF. As DNA, the CDR3 is TGTGCCAGCAGTTACGGGCGGGACGCCTACGAGCAGTACTTC. V is TRBV6-6 and J is TRBJ2-7, with D perhaps matching TRBD2 (6 bases). This CDR3 has 14 amino acids. Germline CDR1 is MNHNY and CDR2 is SVGAGI (reference sequence). V lost 2 bases, J lost 2 bases, and 10 bases lay in between.

CDR3 residues: CASSLGGWASGRAVNEYF. The CDR3 bases are TGTGCCAGCAGCTTAGGAGGCTGGGCGAGCGGGAGGGCCGTTAATGAGTACTTC. The chain employs TRBV7-2 and TRBJ2-4; 10 bases are shared with TRBD2. CDR1 and CDR2 from the germline V gene are SGHTA and FQGNSA. After removal of 1 base from V and 14 bases from J, the junction contained 20 bases not matched to a gene. CDR3 length: 18 residues. Combining the CDR3 with reference TRBV7-2 and TRBJ2-4 gives the whole variable domain GAGVSQSPSNKVTEKGKDVELRCDPISGHTALYWYRQSLGQGLEFLIYFQGNSAPDKSGLPSDRFSAERTGGSVSTLTIQRTQQEDSAVYLCASSLGGWASGRAVNEYFGAGTRLSVL.

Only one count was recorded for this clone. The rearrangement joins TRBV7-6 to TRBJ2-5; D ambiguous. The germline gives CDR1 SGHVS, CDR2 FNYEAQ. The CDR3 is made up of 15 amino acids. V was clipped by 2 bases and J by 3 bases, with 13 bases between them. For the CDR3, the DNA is TGTGCCAGCAGCTTACTGTTCGTGGGGAAAGAGACCCAGTACTTC. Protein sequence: CASSLLFVGKETQYF.

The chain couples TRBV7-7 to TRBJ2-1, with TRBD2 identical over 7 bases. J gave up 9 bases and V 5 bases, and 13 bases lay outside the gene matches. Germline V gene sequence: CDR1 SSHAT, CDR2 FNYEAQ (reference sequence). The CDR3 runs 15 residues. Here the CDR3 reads CASSRTSARGGEQFF. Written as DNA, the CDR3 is TGTGCCAGCAGCCGCACTAGCGCCAGAGGAGGTGAGCAGTTCTTC.

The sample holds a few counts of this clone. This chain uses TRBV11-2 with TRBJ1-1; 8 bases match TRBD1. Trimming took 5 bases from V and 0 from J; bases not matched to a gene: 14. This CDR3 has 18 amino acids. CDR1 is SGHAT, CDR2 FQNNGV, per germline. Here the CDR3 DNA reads TGTGCCAGCAGCCCGAGGACAGGGAGTCCCCTCATGAACACTGAAGCTTTCTTT. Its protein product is CASSPRTGSPLMNTEAFF. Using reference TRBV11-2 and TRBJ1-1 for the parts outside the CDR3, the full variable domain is EAGVAQSPRYKIIEKRQSVAFWCNPISGHATLYWYQQILGQGPKLLIQFQNNGVVDDSQLPKDRFSAERLKGVDSTLKIQPAKLEDSAVYLCASSPRTGSPLMNTEAFFGQGTRLTVV.

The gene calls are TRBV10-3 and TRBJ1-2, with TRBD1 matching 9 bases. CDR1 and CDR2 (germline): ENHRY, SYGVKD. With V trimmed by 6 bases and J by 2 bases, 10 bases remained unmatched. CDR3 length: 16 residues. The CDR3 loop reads CAIRYFTGTGNYGYTF. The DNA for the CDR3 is TGTGCCATCAGATACTTTACCGGGACAGGGAACTATGGCTACACCTTC.

CDR3 amino acids: CASSFQGSTYNEQFF. CDR3 bases: TGTGCCAGCAGCTTTCAAGGGTCGACATACAATGAGCAGTTCTTC. The rearrangement joins TRBV7-2 to TRBJ2-1; unclear D gene. V lost 3 bases, J lost 4 bases, and 13 bases lay in between. Germline V gene data show CDR1 as SGHTA and CDR2 as FQGNSA. The CDR3 runs 15 residues.

The CDR3 nucleotides are TGTGCCTGGCGTCGCACAGGGGTAGAGGAGCAGTACTTC. Protein product: CAWRRTGVEEQYF. The chain combines TRBV30 with TRBJ2-7, with 7 bases aligning to TRBD1. The CDR3 consists of 13 residues. Trimming took 5 bases from V and 7 from J; bases not matched to a gene: 11. From germline, CDR1 is GTSNPN and CDR2 SVGIG (reference sequence).